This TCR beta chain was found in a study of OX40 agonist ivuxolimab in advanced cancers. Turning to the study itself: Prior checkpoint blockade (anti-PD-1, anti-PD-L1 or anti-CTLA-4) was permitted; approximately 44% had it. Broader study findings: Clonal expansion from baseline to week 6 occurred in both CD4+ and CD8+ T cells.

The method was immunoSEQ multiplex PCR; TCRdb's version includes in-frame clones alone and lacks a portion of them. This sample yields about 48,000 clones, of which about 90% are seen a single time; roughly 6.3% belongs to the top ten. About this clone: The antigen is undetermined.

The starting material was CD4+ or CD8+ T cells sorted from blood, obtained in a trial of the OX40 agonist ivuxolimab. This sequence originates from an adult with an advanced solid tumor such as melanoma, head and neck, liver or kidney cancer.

In nucleotides, the CDR3 is TGCGCCAGCGGACTAGCGGGGACCGGGGAGCTGTTTTTT. Its translation: CASGLAGTGELFF. This chain joins TRBV5-1 and TRBJ2-2; 12 bases map to TRBD2. This CDR3 is built from 13 residues. V gave up 7 bases and J gave up 5 bases; unmatched junction bases: 0. The V gene's germline CDR1 is SGHRS and CDR2 YFSETQ. The whole variable domain, filled in from reference TRBV5-1 and TRBJ2-2, reads KAGVTQTPRYLIKTRGQQVTLSCSPISGHRSVSWYQQTPGQGLQFLFEYFSETQRNKGNFPGRFSGRQFSNSRSEMNVSTLELGDSALYLCASGLAGTGELFFGEGSRLTVL.